These 25 T cell receptor beta chains were all obtained from the same sample, sequenced in a study of blood T cell repertoires in COVID-19. Assay: immunoSEQ multiplex PCR; the TCRdb copy retains only in-frame clones and omits some. This table has 230,000 or so clones, less than 90% appearing once. The sequenced sample was peripheral blood. The receptors come from a middle-aged man with active or convalescent COVID-19.

Regarding this clone: No conserved phenylalanine or tryptophan ends this CDR3, so it is likely a read error. The limits of the CDR3 on the DNA are not certain, so only TCRdb's listed CDR3 is given. The rearrangement links TRBV7-8 to TRBJ1-1; the D segment call TRBD1 is taken from the table without a DNA check. 13 amino acids form the CDR3, both terminal residues included. Germline V gene sequence: CDR1 SGHVS, CDR2 FQNEAQ. Here the CDR3 reads CASSSTRKTTVVS.

This clone was recorded a few times. J is TRBJ1-5 and V is TRBV3-1 (or the pseudogene TRBV3-2); D remains unclear. V gave up 0 bases and J gave up 4 bases, with 4 bases separating them. In germline, CDR1 is LGHDT, CDR2 YNNKEL (reference sequence). The CDR3 has 13 residues. CDR3 residues: CASSQDRNQPQHF. CDR3 nucleotide sequence: TGTGCCAGCAGCCAAGATCGGAATCAGCCCCAGCATTTT.

The V and J genes are TRBV5-6 and TRBJ2-3; 9 bases align to TRBD2. Germline assignment: CDR1 SGHDT and CDR2 YYEEEE. With 4 bases clipped from V and 10 bases from J, the junction kept 13 bases outside the gene matches. This CDR3 contains 15 residues. CDR3 bases: TGTGCCAGCAGCCCTGAGGCTAGCGGGATGGTTGCGCAGTATTTT. This translates into CASSPEASGMVAQYF.

The chain joins TRBV3-1 (or the pseudogene TRBV3-2) to TRBJ1-3; D is perhaps TRBD1 (6 bases). From germline, CDR1 is LGHDT and CDR2 YNNKEL (reference sequence). Trimming removed 5 bases at V and 4 bases at J, with 18 bases between. The CDR3 covers 16 residues. DNA of the CDR3: TGTGCCAGCAGCGTCCAACAGGGAGTAATGGGAAACACCATATATTTT. Translation gives CASSVQQGVMGNTIYF.

This chain joins TRBV27 and TRBJ2-5; 7 nucleotides agree with TRBD2. The CDR3 has 15 amino acids. Trimming cost V 6 bases and J 1 base; bases outside gene matches: 8. Per the germline V gene, CDR1 is MNHEY and CDR2 is SMNVEV (reference sequence). This CDR3 is CASSRGLVGQETQYF. The CDR3 DNA sequence: TGTGCCAGCAGCCGCGGACTAGTAGGCCAAGAGACCCAGTACTTC.

This chain joins TRBV6-5 and TRBJ2-1; D perhaps matches TRBD2 (6 bases). Germline values: CDR1 MNHEY, CDR2 SVGAGI. CDR3 length: 14 residues. V was cut by 7 bases and J by 7 bases, with 17 bases left in between. DNA of the CDR3: TGTGCCAGCACCGCCTGGGGGGAGGCGAATGAGCAGTTCTTC. This gives the protein CASTAWGEANEQFF.

The J gene is TRBJ2-2, the V gene TRBV18, with 8 positions matching TRBD1. The CDR3 sequence is 15 residues long. Germline values: CDR1 KGHSH, CDR2 LQKENI. The V gene end was trimmed by 4 bases and the J gene end by 7 bases; junction bases not matched to a gene: 8. Here the CDR3 reads CASSQSQGAFGELFF. CDR3 DNA: TGTGCCAGCTCACAATCTCAGGGGGCGTTCGGGGAGCTGTTTTTT.

The chain employs TRBV13 and TRBJ2-7, with 7 bases that match TRBD1. CDR3 length equals 14 residues. In germline, CDR1 is PRHDT, CDR2 FYEKMQ (reference sequence). V dropped 2 bases and J dropped 6; count of bases not matched to a gene: 7. The CDR3: CASSLRGQVIEQYF. CDR3 DNA: TGTGCCAGCAGCTTACGAGGACAGGTCATCGAGCAGTACTTC.

CDR3 bases: TGTGCCAGCAGAGACCATAGCGGGAGGTTCGGGTACGAGCAGTACTTC. Its protein is CASRDHSGRFGYEQYF. The J gene is TRBJ2-7, the V gene TRBV27; 10 bases are a match to TRBD2. The germline CDR1 and CDR2 sequences are MNHEY and SMNVEV (reference sequence). This CDR3 comprises 16 residues. Trimming took 6 bases from V and 4 from J; bases not matched to a gene: 12.

The CDR3 sequence is CASSQDLRGAGEKLFF. The CDR3 nucleotides read TGTGCCAGCAGCCAAGATCTTCGGGGGGCGGGAGAAAAACTGTTTTTT. The V gene is TRBV4-2, the J gene TRBJ1-4; TRBD1 might be the D (6 bases). This CDR3 is 16 amino acids long. The germline gives CDR1 LGHNA, CDR2 YNFKEQ. Trimming removed 0 bases from V and 8 bases from J, with 16 bases in between.

This sequence joins TRBV18 and TRBJ2-2; 12 bases are a match to TRBD2. Trimming at V came to 3 bases and at J to 2 bases, leaving 1 base not matched to a gene. There are 16 residues in the CDR3. CDR1 is KGHSH, CDR2 LQKENI, per germline. The CDR3 loop is CASSPGLAGNTGELFF. DNA of the CDR3: TGTGCCAGCTCACCTGGACTAGCGGGAAACACCGGGGAGCTGTTTTTT. Combining the CDR3 with reference TRBV18 and TRBJ2-2 gives the whole variable domain NAGVMQNPRHLVRRRGQEARLRCSPMKGHSHVYWYRQLPEEGLKFMVYLQKENIIDESGMPKERFSAEFPKEGPSILRIQQVVRGDSAAYFCASSPGLAGNTGELFFGEGSRLTVL.

J is TRBJ2-1 and V is TRBV24-1; 10 bases align to TRBD1. V lost 1 base, J lost 14 bases, and 10 bases stayed unmatched. Germline V CDR1 and CDR2: KGHDR, SFDVKD. The CDR3 extends over 15 amino acids. The CDR3 loop is CATSDFRDRGGKEFF. CDR3 nucleotide sequence: TGTGCCACCAGTGATTTCCGGGACAGGGGAGGTAAGGAGTTCTTC.

The chain couples TRBV4-1 to TRBJ1-1; possibly TRBD1 for D (6 bases). Trimming cost V 0 bases and J 4 bases, with 12 bases left between them. Germline CDR1 reads MGHRA; CDR2 reads YSYEKL. There are 15 residues in the CDR3. The DNA for the CDR3 is TGCGCCAGCAGCCAAGAAGGACAGCTGGGCACTGAAGCTTTCTTT. Protein product: CASSQEGQLGTEAFF.

The rearrangement links TRBV3-1 (or the pseudogene TRBV3-2) to TRBJ1-5, with D hard to call. CDR1 and CDR2 from the germline V gene are LGHDT and YNNKEL (reference sequence). The CDR3 has 13 amino acids. The V and J ends lost 4 bases and 4 bases respectively, with 8 bases between them. CDR3 in DNA: TGTGCCAGCAGCCGACGGGAGAATCAGCCCCAGCATTTT. Its protein is CASSRRENQPQHF.

The V gene is TRBV6-4, the J gene TRBJ1-6; 7 bases align to TRBD1. Germline CDR1 reads MRHNA; CDR2 reads SNTAGT. Losses at the gene ends were 0 bases for V and 18 bases for J; bases not matched to a gene: 8. This CDR3 is built from 13 residues. The CDR3 is CASSDSRDSQPHF. In DNA form, the CDR3 reads TGTGCCAGCAGTGACTCTCGGGACAGCCAGCCCCACTTT.

This chain connects TRBV3-1 (or the pseudogene TRBV3-2) to TRBJ2-7; 7 nucleotides line up with TRBD1. CDR3 length: 14 amino acids. V lost 5 bases, J lost 3 bases, and 7 bases stayed unmatched. CDR1 LGHDT and CDR2 YNNKEL come from the germline V gene (reference sequence). The CDR3 is CASSLGQLYYEQYF. The CDR3 DNA sequence: TGTGCCAGCAGCTTGGGACAGCTGTACTACGAGCAGTACTTC.

This clone was found once. This sequence joins TRBV9 and TRBJ1-1; 7 bases are a match to TRBD1. The junction had 5 bases not matched to a gene; V was cut back by 0 bases and J by 3 bases. The CDR3 extends over 15 amino acids. Germline lookup yields CDR1 SGDLS and CDR2 YYNGEE. In nucleotides, the CDR3 is TGTGCCAGCAGCGTAGACAGGGGCCCCCACACTGAAGCTTTCTTT. Its protein is CASSVDRGPHTEAFF.

This clone was seen only once. The chain recombines TRBV7-3 with TRBJ1-1, with a weak D call TRBD1 (5 bases). Germline V gene data show CDR1 as SGHTA and CDR2 as FQGTGA. This CDR3 region has 13 residues. Trimming pared 3 bases from V and 1 base from J, leaving 6 bases between. The chain's CDR3 is CASSLDTNTEAFF. DNA of the CDR3: TGTGCCAGCAGCTTGGACACGAACACTGAAGCTTTCTTT.

This chain connects TRBV11-2 to TRBJ2-1; 7 bases are shared with TRBD1. CDR3 length equals 15 residues. The germline CDR1 and CDR2 sequences are SGHAT and FQNNGV. The ends lost 4 bases at V and 1 base at J; junction bases unmatched: 4. CDR3 sequence (DNA): TGTGCCAGCAGCTCCGGGACAGCTTCCTACAATGAGCAGTTCTTC. This codes for CASSSGTASYNEQFF.

CDR3 bases: TGTGCCAGCAGCCAAAACGCCAGGGGAGGGGAGCTGTTTTTT. Protein product: CASSQNARGGELFF. The V call is TRBV3-1 (or the pseudogene TRBV3-2), the J call TRBJ2-2, with D possibly being TRBD1 (6 bases). The CDR3 has 14 residues. Trimming removed 2 bases at V and 8 bases at J, with 12 bases between. Germline V gene sequence: CDR1 LGHDT, CDR2 YNNKEL (reference sequence).

A word on this clone: A read error may explain this, as a much larger clone is one base away. Distinct nucleotide sequences in the sample also encode this CDR3. J is TRBJ1-2 and V is TRBV7-8, with TRBD1 as a possible D gene (6 bases). The CDR3 length is 13 residues. Germline V gene lookup returns CDR1 SGHVS and CDR2 FQNEAQ. Trimming took off 5 bases at V and 2 bases at J, with 9 bases between the two ends. In DNA, the CDR3 is TGTGCCAGCAGCCCTGGACAGAACTATGGCTACACCTTC. Amino acid sequence: CASSPGQNYGYTF.

V usage is TRBV28 and J usage is TRBJ2-3; 13 bases map to TRBD2. Unmatched junction bases numbered 7, after V lost 6 bases and J lost 4 bases. This CDR3 region has 16 residues. The germline V gene encodes CDR1 MDHEN and CDR2 SYDVKM. The CDR3 DNA is TGTGCCAGCAGCCAGAGGACTAGCGGGAGCCCAGATACGCAGTATTTT. This sequence encodes CASSQRTSGSPDTQYF.

This clone was seen ten or more times. The rearrangement joins TRBV1 to TRBJ2-7; the table's D gene call, TRBD2, was not cross checked with the DNA. TRBV1 corresponds to a pseudogene. The CDR3 is 17 residues long. The CDR3 sequence: CTSSRPLKRGGRYEQYF. The CDR3 DNA sequence: TGCACCAGCAGCCGTCCTCTAAAGCGGGGGGGCCGATACGAGCAGTACTTC.

This sequence joins TRBV13 and TRBJ2-2; TRBD2 agrees at 8 bases. The germline CDR1 and CDR2 sequences are PRHDT and FYEKMQ (reference sequence). J gave up 4 bases and V 4 bases, and 11 bases lay outside the gene matches. CDR3 size: 17 residues. The CDR3 sequence is CASSSLSAGVVTGELFF. The CDR3 nucleotides read TGTGCCAGCAGCTCCCTCTCAGCGGGAGTGGTCACCGGGGAGCTGTTTTTT. The variable domain in full, completed from reference TRBV13 and TRBJ2-2, reads AAGVIQSPRHLIKEKRETATLKCYPIPRHDTVYWYQQGPGQDPQFLISFYEKMQSDKGSIPDRFSAQQFSDYHSELNMSSLELGDSALYFCASSSLSAGVVTGELFFGEGSRLTVL.

The V call is TRBV27, the J call TRBJ2-7; 8 positions match TRBD1. CDR1 and CDR2 (germline): MNHEY, SMNVEV (reference sequence). CDR3 length: 13 residues. Trimming at V came to 3 bases and at J to 5 bases, leaving 3 bases not matched to a gene. CDR3 nucleotide sequence: TGTGCCAGCAGTTTTGACAGGGGTAACGAGCAGTACTTC. As protein: CASSFDRGNEQYF.